The rows below give T cell receptor beta chains drawn from one sample of a study of T cell changes during pregnancy in multiple sclerosis. Data came from immunoSEQ multiplex PCR; TCRdb stores just in-frame clones and leaves some out. The sample shows 25,000 to 35,000 clones, roughly 87% of them seen only once. The sequencing used CD8+ T cells from peripheral blood mononuclear cells, collected before pregnancy. The receptors were sampled from a female donor with multiple sclerosis, enrolled in a pregnancy study. CDR3s include the opening cysteine and the closing phenylalanine or tryptophan. D genes are given only for firm matches. Clone size is not always given. Where it is, it says once, few, many or a class for expanded clones.

TRBJ1-2 medium-sized TRBV25-1 . TGTGCCAGCAGTGAATACGGTGGCTACACCTTC CASSEYGGYTF
TRBJ2-1 . TRBV5-8 TRBD1 TGTGCCAGCAGCTTGGAGGGGGCCCTCTACAATGAGCAGTTCTTC CASSLEGALYNEQFF
TRBJ1-5 . TRBV27 . TGTGCCAGCAGGCCCGGGGGAGGGAGTGGTCAGCCCCAGCATTTT CASRPGGGSGQPQHF
TRBJ1-1 . TRBV4-3 TRBD1 TGCGCCAGCACCCAAGGACCGGGACAGGGTGAAGCTTTCTTT CASTQGPGQGEAFF
TRBJ2-1 many TRBV6-4 TRBD2 TGTGCCAGCAGCCCTCACCCCGGATCGGGGGAGGGAGAGCAGTTCTTC CASSPHPGSGEGEQFF
TRBJ1-2 once TRBV11-2 . TGTGCCAGCAGCTTTTCCCGGGGCTATGGCTACACCTTC CASSFSRGYGYTF
TRBJ2-5 . TRBV13 TRBD2 TGTGCCAGCAGCATGACTAGCGGGGGGCCTACAGAGACCCAGTACTTC CASSMTSGGPTETQYF
TRBJ2-2 . TRBV10-3 TRBD2 TGTGCCATCGGGGGACTAGCGGGAGCCGGAACCGGGGAGCTGTTTTTT CAIGGLAGAGTGELFF
TRBJ2-1 . TRBV12-5 TRBD2 TGTGCTAGTGGGGAGCGGGACTCCTACAATGAGCAGTTCTTC CASGERDSYNEQFF
TRBJ1-2 . TRBV5-6 . TGTGCCAGCAGCTTGCAAGGATCTGACTATGGCTACACTTTC CASSLQGSDYGYTF
TRBJ1-5 . TRBV4-3 . TGCGCCAGCAGCCAAGATCGGGGGAGCAATCAGCCCCAGCATTTT CASSQDRGSNQPQHF
TRBJ2-1 . TRBV29-1 TRBD2 TGCAGCCTCACTAGCGGGGCTTACAATGAGCAGTTCTTC CSLTSGAYNEQFF
TRBJ1-1 . TRBV6-5 . TGTGCCAGCAGGGCCCCTTTAATGAACACTGAAGCTTTCTTT CASRAPLMNTEAFF
TRBJ2-1 . TRBV19 TRBD2 TGTGCCAGTACTCTTAGCGGGAGCCTGGATGAGCAGTTCTTC CASTLSGSLDEQFF
TRBJ2-7 . TRBV5-1 TRBD1 TGCGCCAGCAGCGTGGGACAGCTATCCTACGAGCAGTACTTC CASSVGQLSYEQYF
TRBJ2-7 once TRBV25-1 . TGTGCCAGCAGGGCCTCCTACGAGCAGTACTTC CASRASYEQYF
TRBJ1-6 . TRBV15 TRBD1 TGTGCCACCAGCAGAGAAGGGACAGAGTACATTAATTCACCCCTCCACTTT CATSREGTEYINSPLHF
TRBJ1-5 . TRBV7-9 TRBD1 TGTGCCAGCAGCTTAGCCGGGGCGGGGGACAGGGGGCGGCTGCAGCCCCAGCATTTT CASSLAGAGDRGRLQPQHF
TRBJ2-1 . TRBV6-5 TRBD2 TGTGCCAGCAGTTACGTTTTGACTAGCGGAAACAATGAGCAGTTCTTC CASSYVLTSGNNEQFF
TRBJ1-2 . TRBV10-1 TRBD1 TGCGCCAGCAGAGACAGGGGGCATCGCTATGGCTACACCTTC CASRDRGHRYGYTF
TRBJ2-7 . TRBV27 . TGTGCCAGCAAATTCGAGGGGGAGCTCCACGAGCAGTACTTC CASKFEGELHEQYF
TRBJ2-7 . TRBV5-4 TRBD1 TGTGCCAGCAGCCCCGGGACAGGGGACTACGAGCAGTACTTC CASSPGTGDYEQYF
TRBJ2-7 . TRBV13 TRBD1 TGTGCCAGCAGCCCGGGGACAGCTGTTTACGAGCAGTACTTC CASSPGTAVYEQYF
TRBJ1-5 . TRBV4-3 TRBD1 TGCGCCAGCAGCCAAGATGGGACAGGTCCTTGGGAGCCCCAGCATTTT CASSQDGTGPWEPQHF
TRBJ2-3 . TRBV6-5 TRBD2 TGTGCCAGCAGTTACGGGACTAGCGGATCCACAGATACGCAGTATTTT CASSYGTSGSTDTQYF
TRBJ1-4 . TRBV27 . TGTGCCAGCAGTTTAAGGGGATTTAATGAAAAACTGTTTTTT CASSLRGFNEKLFF
TRBJ1-5 . TRBV4-1 TRBD1 TGCGCCAGCAGCCAGGGGACAGGCCTGTATCAGCCCCAGCATTTT CASSQGTGLYQPQHF
TRBJ2-3 . TRBV7-7 . TGTGCTAGCAGCTTATTTTCAGGAGATACGCAGTATTTT CASSLFSGDTQYF
TRBJ2-7 . TRBV4-3 . TGCGCCAGCAGCCAAGTTTATGACAGCAGAGCCTACGAGCAGTACTTC CASSQVYDSRAYEQYF
TRBJ1-3 . TRBV19 . TGTGCCAGTAGGACCTTGGGAGGTGAAAACACCATATATTTT CASRTLGGENTIYF
TRBJ1-1 . TRBV5-4 TRBD1 TGTGCCAGCAGACCCGGACAGGGTGGCACTGAAGCTTTCTTT CASRPGQGGTEAFF
TRBJ1-3 . TRBV28 . TGTGCCAGCAGTTTACATAGGAGCTCTGGAAACACCATATATTTT CASSLHRSSGNTIYF
TRBJ2-6 . TRBV27 . TGTGCCAGCAGCCGACTAGACAGTGACTCTGGGGCCAACGTCCTGACTTTC CASSRLDSDSGANVLTF
TRBJ2-3 . TRBV5-1 . TGCGCCAGCAGCTTGGAAGCCACAGATACGCAGTATTTT CASSLEATDTQYF
TRBJ1-5 . TRBV2 . TGTGCCAGCAGTGATCGAGGGCGTAGCAATCAGCCCCAGCATTTT CASSDRGRSNQPQHF
TRBJ2-3 . TRBV9 TRBD2 TGTGCCAGCAGCACTAGCGGGGAGAGCACAGATACGCAGTATTTT CASSTSGESTDTQYF
TRBJ2-1 . TRBV4-3 . TGCGCCAGCAGCCAAGATCTAGGAACGGGATACAATGAGCAGTTCTTC CASSQDLGTGYNEQFF
TRBJ2-7 . TRBV6-5 . TGTGCCAGCAGTCGCGCTAGCGCGATCGCTTACGAGCAGTACTTC CASSRASAIAYEQYF
TRBJ1-6 . TRBV7-9 . TGTGCCAGCAGCTTAGAGGGGGTTCCGTCGTATTCACCCCTCCACTTT CASSLEGVPSYSPLHF
TRBJ2-7 . TRBV27 . TGTGCCAGCAGTATCTCCCGGACAGTCTCCTACGAGCAGTACTTC CASSISRTVSYEQYF
TRBJ2-7 . TRBV7-9 TRBD2 TGTGCCAGCAGCGCTAGACTAGCGGGAGCCATCTACGAGCAGTACTTC CASSARLAGAIYEQYF
TRBJ1-1 . TRBV29-1 TRBD1 TGCAGCGTTGTGGGACAGGGGAACACTGAAGCTTTCTTT CSVVGQGNTEAFF